This is a list of T cell receptor beta chains from one sample in a study of patients and donors after allogeneic stem cell transplantation. MiXCR, run by TCRdb on the RT-PCR reads, gives a single entry per CDR3 protein. The sample has about a million distinct CDR3 sequences; over 15% are singletons. Sequencing was done on a sample of blood, either unsorted or a sorted T cell fraction (not recorded which). These receptors all stem from a human donor who was either an allogeneic HSCT recipient or a stem cell or donor lymphocyte infusion donor (not recorded which). It is not recorded whose cells these are; they may come from a transplant donor. Both conserved end residues are part of each CDR3. D genes are given only for firm matches. Not every row has a clone size; where given, it reads once, few, many or a size class.

V gene,clone size,D gene,J gene,CDR3 DNA,CDR3 protein
TRBV18,-,-,TRBJ2-5,TGTGCCAGCTCACCACGCCTCGCCGGAACCCAAGAGACCCAGTACTTC,CASSPRLAGTQETQYF
TRBV12-3/TRBV12-4,-,-,TRBJ1-2,TGTGCCAGCAGCGACACAGGGAAGCCGGGCTACACCTTC,CASSDTGKPGYTF
TRBV7-8,-,TRBD2,TRBJ2-1,TGTGCCAGCAGCTTAATGGGGTGGGGGCTAGCGGGAGAATACAATGAGCAGTTCTTC,CASSLMGWGLAGEYNEQFF
TRBV6-5,-,-,TRBJ2-2,TGTGCCAGCAGTTATCCAGCGGGTGGGGGGACCGGGGAGCTGTTTTTT,CASSYPAGGGTGELFF
TRBV3-1,-,-,TRBJ2-3,TGTGCCAGCAGCCCATTGCCTGGAGGAGTTAGCGGAGCAGATACGCAGTATTTT,CASSPLPGGVSGADTQYF
TRBV7-8,-,-,TRBJ2-1,TGTGCCAGCAACCTTCACCGGGCCCAGAGCTCCTACAATGAGCAGTTCTTC,CASNLHRAQSSYNEQFF
TRBV19,-,-,TRBJ2-2,TGTGCCAGTAGTAAAGCAGGCGTCGACACCGGGGAGCTGTTTTTT,CASSKAGVDTGELFF
TRBV19,-,-,TRBJ1-5,TGTGCCAGTAGTAAGCGGGGAGAGGGCAATCAGCCCCAGCATTTT,CASSKRGEGNQPQHF
TRBV29-1,few,-,TRBJ2-7,TGCAGCGTTTGGACAGCCCGCTACGAGCAGTACTTC,CSVWTARYEQYF
TRBV12-3/TRBV12-4,-,TRBD2,TRBJ2-7,TGTGCCAGCAGTTTAACCGGGACTAGCGGGAAGTACCCCCACGAGCAGTACTTC,CASSLTGTSGKYPHEQYF
TRBV19,-,TRBD1,TRBJ1-2,TGTGCCAGTAGTACCGCAGGGGGCGCTTACTATGGCTACACCTTC,CASSTAGGAYYGYTF
TRBV9,few,-,TRBJ2-1,TGTGCCAGCAGCCCCTTTTTGAGCTCCTACAATGAGCAGTTCTTC,CASSPFLSSYNEQFF
TRBV7-2,few,-,TRBJ2-7,TGTGCCAGCAGCTCCCCCGAGGACGGGGGCGAGCAGTACTTC,CASSSPEDGGEQYF
TRBV19,-,-,TRBJ2-5,TGTGCCAGTAGTTCCCGGACACCTAGTCGGGAGACCCAGTACTTC,CASSSRTPSRETQYF
TRBV6-6,few,-,TRBJ2-7,TGTGCCAGCAGTCCCGACCTGTGGGAGCAGTACTTC,CASSPDLWEQYF
TRBV12-5,few,-,TRBJ1-5,TGTGCTAGTGGTTTGGGGCTTCAGCCCCAGCATTTT,CASGLGLQPQHF
TRBV11-1,-,TRBD2,TRBJ2-6,TGTGCCAGCAGCCCCTCATTGGAGACTAGCGGGTTCTCTGGGGCCAACGTCCTGACTTTC,CASSPSLETSGFSGANVLTF
TRBV7-2,few,TRBD2,TRBJ2-2,TGTGCCAGCTTACTAGCGGGAGGAACCGGGGAGCTGTTTTTT,CASLLAGGTGELFF
TRBV3-1,-,-,TRBJ2-1,TGTGCCAGCAGCCAAGTTACCGATGAGCAGTTCTTC,CASSQVTDEQFF
TRBV5-1,-,TRBD1,TRBJ2-2,TGCGCCAGCACGGACAGGGGCGACACCGGGGAGCTGTTTTTT,CASTDRGDTGELFF
TRBV25-1,-,-,TRBJ2-7,TGTGCCAGCAGTCCGGGGACCGTATGGGGAGAGTACGAGCAGTACTTC,CASSPGTVWGEYEQYF
TRBV25-1,-,TRBD1,TRBJ2-3,TGTGCCAGCAGGGAGCACCGGGACAGAGACACAGATACGCAGTATTTT,CASREHRDRDTDTQYF
TRBV5-1,-,-,TRBJ1-6,TGCGCCAGCAGCGCCCGGGACTCCTACTCCTATAATTCACCCCTCCACTTT,CASSARDSYSYNSPLHF
TRBV4-3,few,-,TRBJ2-2,TGCGCCAGCAGCCAGGAGCACACCGGGGAGCTGTTTTTT,CASSQEHTGELFF
TRBV20-1,few,-,TRBJ2-4,TGCAGTGCTAGAGGGTCGTTGGGAGCCAAAAACATTCAGTACTTC,CSARGSLGAKNIQYF
TRBV25-1,few,-,TRBJ2-1,TGTGCCAGCAGTGCCCCGACGGTGAACAATGAGCAGTTCTTC,CASSAPTVNNEQFF
TRBV6-1,few,-,TRBJ1-2,TGTGCCAGCAGCTTTTCACTGGACCTCACTAACTATGGCTACACCTTC,CASSFSLDLTNYGYTF
TRBV20-1,many,TRBD2,TRBJ2-7,TGCAGTGCTAGACTAGCGGGGTACGAGCAGTACTTC,CSARLAGYEQYF
TRBV15,few,TRBD1,TRBJ2-2,TGTGCCACCAGCAGAGATCTAGGGACAGGGGGAACCGGGGAGCTGTTTTTT,CATSRDLGTGGTGELFF
TRBV7-9,-,-,TRBJ2-5,TGTGCCAGCAGCATCCTTAAGGGGGTGGAGACCCAGTACTTC,CASSILKGVETQYF
TRBV6-1,-,-,TRBJ2-2,TGTGCCAGCAGGCCTCCGAGTCCCGGGAACACCGGGGAGCTGTTTTTT,CASRPPSPGNTGELFF
TRBV9,few,-,TRBJ1-2,TGTGCCAGCAGCGGGGGTGGGAGCAGCCTCAGAGCCTCCGGCTACACCTTC,CASSGGGSSLRASGYTF
TRBV14,-,-,TRBJ1-2,TGTGCCAGCAGCCAGCTCCCGGGTCCCGGCTACACCTTC,CASSQLPGPGYTF
TRBV4-2,once,TRBD2,TRBJ2-7,TGTGCCAGCAGACAAACCGGACTAGCGGGAGACGAGCAGTACTTC,CASRQTGLAGDEQYF
TRBV27,-,TRBD2,TRBJ2-1,TGTGCCAGCAGTCCATCCCCTAGCGGGAGTGGCCACAATGAGCAGTTCTTC,CASSPSPSGSGHNEQFF
TRBV5-1,few,-,TRBJ2-6,TGCGCCAGCAGCTTCCGGGACTCAAGCTCTGGGGCCAACGTCCTGACTTTC,CASSFRDSSSGANVLTF
TRBV7-9,-,-,TRBJ2-7,TGTGCCAGCAGCTCTGACGCAGTCTCCTACGAGCAGTACTTC,CASSSDAVSYEQYF
TRBV5-1,many,-,TRBJ1-1,TGTGCCAGCAGTTTTGGGGGGGCAAACACTGAAGCTTTCTTT,CASSFGGANTEAFF
TRBV12-3/TRBV12-4,-,-,TRBJ2-7,TGTGCCAGCAGTTTACTACCTGACTACGAGCAGTACTTC,CASSLLPDYEQYF
TRBV5-6,-,-,TRBJ2-7,TGTGCCAGCAGCTTATCTCCCAACCATTACGAGCAGTACTTC,CASSLSPNHYEQYF
TRBV20-1,few,TRBD1,TRBJ1-6,TGCAGTGCTAGGTCCGGGACAGGAGTTTATAATTCACCCCTCCACTTT,CSARSGTGVYNSPLHF
TRBV3-1,once,-,TRBJ1-1,TGTGCCAGCAGCCACGAGAGGATTGGGAACACTGAAGCTTTCTTT,CASSHERIGNTEAFF
TRBV20-1,-,-,TRBJ1-5,TGCAGTGCTTTCCGACGGGGCCCTAATCAGCCCCAGCATTTT,CSAFRRGPNQPQHF
TRBV9,-,-,TRBJ1-5,TGTGCCAGCAGCGTAGGGGGGGGTTTTAATCAGCCCCAGCATTTT,CASSVGGGFNQPQHF
TRBV9,-,TRBD2,TRBJ2-3,TGTGCCAGCAGCGTAGATTCGGGAGGGCCTCACTCCACAGATACGCAGTATTTT,CASSVDSGGPHSTDTQYF
TRBV20-1,few,-,TRBJ1-2,TGCAGTGCTAGAGATCGAAGAGGCAACTATGGCTACACCTTC,CSARDRRGNYGYTF
TRBV7-3,-,TRBD2,TRBJ2-3,TGTGCCAGCAGCCCAGACAGCGGGGGTGCAGATACGCAGTATTTT,CASSPDSGGADTQYF
TRBV12-5,few,TRBD1,TRBJ2-3,TGTGCTAGTGGTTTGGCACGGACAGGGCCAGATACGCAGTATTTT,CASGLARTGPDTQYF
TRBV7-9,once,-,TRBJ2-1,TGTGCCAGCAGCTCCGCGGGGTGGAGGGAGCAGTTCTTC,CASSSAGWREQFF
TRBV27,-,-,TRBJ1-2,TGTGCCAGCAGTCTACGGACAGACGCTACCTATGGCTACACCTTC,CASSLRTDATYGYTF